The T cell receptor (beta chain) described here comes from a study of cytotoxic CD8 clonotypes in ibrutinib-treated CLL. Study information: For this cohort, patients were some eleven relapsed/refractory and approximately 15 treatment-naive, while 17 were IGHV unmutated.

V was shortened by 3 bases and J by 4 bases, with 14 bases between the two germline ends. Germline CDR1 and CDR2: SGHTA and FQGTGA. The CDR3 runs 15 residues. Profiled with immunoSEQ multiplex PCR; TCRdb holds only in-frame clones, not every one. Here the sample spans about 300,000 clones, roughly three quarters being singletons. The V call is TRBV7-3, the J call TRBJ2-3; D may be TRBD2 (6 bases). The source material was PBMCs, sampled at disease progression, from a patient treated with ibrutinib. The clonotype comes from a human donor with chronic lymphocytic leukemia. The CDR3 DNA follows: TGTGCCAGCAGCTTGACTCTTCCGGGAGCAGATACGCAGTATTTT. Protein sequence: CASSLTLPGADTQYF.